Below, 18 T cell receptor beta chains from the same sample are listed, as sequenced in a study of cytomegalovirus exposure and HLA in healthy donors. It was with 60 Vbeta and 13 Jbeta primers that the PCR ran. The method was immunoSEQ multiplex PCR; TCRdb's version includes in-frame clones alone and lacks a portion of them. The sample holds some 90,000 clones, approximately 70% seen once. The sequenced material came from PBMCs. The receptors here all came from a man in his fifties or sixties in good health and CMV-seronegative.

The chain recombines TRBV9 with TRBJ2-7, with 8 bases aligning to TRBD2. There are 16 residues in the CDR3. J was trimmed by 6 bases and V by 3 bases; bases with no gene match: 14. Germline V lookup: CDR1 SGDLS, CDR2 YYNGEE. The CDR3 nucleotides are TGTGCCAGCAGCGATTACGAGACTAGCGCAATCGTCGAGCAGTACTTC. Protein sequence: CASSDYETSAIVEQYF.

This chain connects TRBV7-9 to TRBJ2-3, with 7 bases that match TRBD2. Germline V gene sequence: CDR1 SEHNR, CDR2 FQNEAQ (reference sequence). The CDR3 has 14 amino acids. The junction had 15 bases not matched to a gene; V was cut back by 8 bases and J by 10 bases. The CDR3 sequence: CASEGGSINAAQYF. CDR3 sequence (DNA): TGTGCCAGCGAAGGCGGGAGTATTAATGCTGCGCAGTATTTT.

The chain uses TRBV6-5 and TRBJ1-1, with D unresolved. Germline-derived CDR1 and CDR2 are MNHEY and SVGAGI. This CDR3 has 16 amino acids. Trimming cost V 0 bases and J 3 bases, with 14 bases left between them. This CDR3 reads CASSYSRRRAHTEAFF. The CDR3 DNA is TGTGCCAGCAGTTACTCGAGGCGGCGGGCACACACTGAAGCTTTCTTT.

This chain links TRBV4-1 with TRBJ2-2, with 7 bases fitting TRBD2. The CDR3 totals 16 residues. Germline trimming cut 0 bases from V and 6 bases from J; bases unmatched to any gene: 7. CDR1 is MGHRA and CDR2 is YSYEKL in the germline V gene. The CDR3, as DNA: TGCGCCAGCAGCCAAGAGGGGGGGGTCTGGGCCGGGGAGCTGTTTTTT. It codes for CASSQEGGVWAGELFF.

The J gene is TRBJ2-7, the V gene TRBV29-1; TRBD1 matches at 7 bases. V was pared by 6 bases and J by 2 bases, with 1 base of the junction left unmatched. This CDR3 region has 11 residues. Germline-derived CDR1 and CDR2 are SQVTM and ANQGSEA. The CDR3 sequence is CSVGTAYEQYF. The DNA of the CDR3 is TGCAGCGTGGGGACAGCCTACGAGCAGTACTTC.

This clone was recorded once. This CDR3 is CASSLAGRPYEQYF. As DNA, the CDR3 is TGTGCCAGCAGCTTGGCAGGTAGGCCCTACGAGCAGTACTTC. The chain uses TRBV5-6 and TRBJ2-7, with D unresolved. CDR1 is SGHDT, CDR2 YYEEEE, per germline. The CDR3 totals 14 residues. Trimming cost V 0 bases and J 2 bases, with 9 bases left between them. Drawing the rest from reference TRBV5-6 and TRBJ2-7, the complete variable domain is DAGVTQSPTHLIKTRGQQVTLRCSPKSGHDTVSWYQQALGQGPQFIFQYYEEEERQRGNFPDRFSGHQFPNYSSELNVNALLLGDSALYLCASSLAGRPYEQYFGPGTRLTVT.

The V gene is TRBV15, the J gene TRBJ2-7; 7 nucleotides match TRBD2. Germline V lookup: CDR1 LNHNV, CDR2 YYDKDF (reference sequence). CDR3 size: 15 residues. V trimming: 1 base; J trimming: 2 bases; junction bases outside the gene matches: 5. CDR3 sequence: CATSRGASGTYEQYF. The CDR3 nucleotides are TGTGCCACCAGCAGAGGGGCTAGCGGTACCTACGAGCAGTACTTC.

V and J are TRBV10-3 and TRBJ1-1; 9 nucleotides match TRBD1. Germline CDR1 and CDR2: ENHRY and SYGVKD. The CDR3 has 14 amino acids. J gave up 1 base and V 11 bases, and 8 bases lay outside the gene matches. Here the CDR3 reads CAAIPGQGNTEAFF. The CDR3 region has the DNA TGTGCCGCGATTCCGGGACAGGGGAACACTGAAGCTTTCTTT.

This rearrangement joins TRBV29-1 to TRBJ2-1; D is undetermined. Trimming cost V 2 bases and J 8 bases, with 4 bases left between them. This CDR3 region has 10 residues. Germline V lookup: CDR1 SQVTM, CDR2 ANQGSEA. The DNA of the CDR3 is TGCAGCGTTGAAATCGATGAGCAGTTCTTC. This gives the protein CSVEIDEQFF.

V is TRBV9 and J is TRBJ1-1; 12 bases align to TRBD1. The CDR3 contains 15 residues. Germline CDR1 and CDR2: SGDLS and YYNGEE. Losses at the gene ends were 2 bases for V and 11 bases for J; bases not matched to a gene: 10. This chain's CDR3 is CASSVPEGTGGRAFF. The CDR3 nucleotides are TGTGCCAGCAGCGTCCCGGAGGGGACAGGGGGCCGGGCTTTCTTT. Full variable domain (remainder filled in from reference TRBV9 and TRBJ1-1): DSGVTQTPKHLITATGQRVTLRCSPRSGDLSVYWYQQSLDQGLQFLIQYYNGEERAKGNILERFSAQQFPDLHSELNLSSLELGDSALYFCASSVPEGTGGRAFFGQGTRLTVV.

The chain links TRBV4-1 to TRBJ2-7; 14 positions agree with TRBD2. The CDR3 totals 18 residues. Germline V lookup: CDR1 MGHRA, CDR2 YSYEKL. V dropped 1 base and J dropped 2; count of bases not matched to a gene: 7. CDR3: CASSQVVGTSGSPYEQYF. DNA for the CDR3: TGCGCCAGCAGCCAAGTTGTGGGGACTAGCGGGAGTCCCTACGAGCAGTACTTC.

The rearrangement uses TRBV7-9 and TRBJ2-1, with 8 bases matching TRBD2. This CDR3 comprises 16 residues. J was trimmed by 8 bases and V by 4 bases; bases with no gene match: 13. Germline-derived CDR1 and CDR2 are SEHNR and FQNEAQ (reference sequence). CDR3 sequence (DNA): TGTGCCAGCAGCTCTCTTTCGGGGGGGGGCTTGGATGAGCAGTTCTTC. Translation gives CASSSLSGGGLDEQFF.

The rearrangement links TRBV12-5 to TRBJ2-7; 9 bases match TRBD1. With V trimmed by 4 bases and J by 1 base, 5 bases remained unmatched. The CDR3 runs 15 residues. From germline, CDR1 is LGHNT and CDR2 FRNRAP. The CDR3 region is CASGWDRVLSYEQYF. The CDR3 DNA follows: TGTGCTAGTGGTTGGGACAGGGTCCTTTCCTACGAGCAGTACTTC.

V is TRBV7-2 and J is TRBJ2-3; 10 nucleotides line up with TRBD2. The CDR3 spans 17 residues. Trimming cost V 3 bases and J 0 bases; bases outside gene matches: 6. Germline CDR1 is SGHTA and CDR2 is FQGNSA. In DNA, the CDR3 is TGTGCCAGCAGCTTTAGCGGGGGGCTCATAAGCACAGATACGCAGTATTTT. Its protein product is CASSFSGGLISTDTQYF.

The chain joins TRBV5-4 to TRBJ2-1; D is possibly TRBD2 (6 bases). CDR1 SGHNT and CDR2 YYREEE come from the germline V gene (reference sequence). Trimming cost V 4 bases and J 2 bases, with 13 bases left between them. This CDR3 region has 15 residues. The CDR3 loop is CASSVPGTPYNEQFF. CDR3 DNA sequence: TGTGCCAGCAGCGTTCCCGGGACTCCCTACAATGAGCAGTTCTTC. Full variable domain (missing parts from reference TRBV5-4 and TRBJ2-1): ETGVTQSPTHLIKTRGQQVTLRCSSQSGHNTVSWYQQALGQGPQFIFQYYREEENGRGNFPPRFSGLQFPNYSSELNVNALELDDSALYLCASSVPGTPYNEQFFGPGTRLTVL.

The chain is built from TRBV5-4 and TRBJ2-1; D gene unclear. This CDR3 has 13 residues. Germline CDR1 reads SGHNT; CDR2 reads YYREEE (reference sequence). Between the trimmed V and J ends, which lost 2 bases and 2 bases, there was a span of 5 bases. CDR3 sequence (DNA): TGTGCCAGCAGCTTTGCGGCCTACAATGAGCAGTTCTTC. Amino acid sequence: CASSFAAYNEQFF. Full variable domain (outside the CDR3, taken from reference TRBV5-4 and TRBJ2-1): ETGVTQSPTHLIKTRGQQVTLRCSSQSGHNTVSWYQQALGQGPQFIFQYYREEENGRGNFPPRFSGLQFPNYSSELNVNALELDDSALYLCASSFAAYNEQFFGPGTRLTVL.

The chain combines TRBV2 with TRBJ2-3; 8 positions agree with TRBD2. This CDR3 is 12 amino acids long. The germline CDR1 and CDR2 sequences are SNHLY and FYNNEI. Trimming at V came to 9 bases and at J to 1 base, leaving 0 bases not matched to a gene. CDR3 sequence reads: CASSGGTDTQYF. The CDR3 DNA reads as TGTGCCAGTAGCGGGGGCACAGATACGCAGTATTTT.

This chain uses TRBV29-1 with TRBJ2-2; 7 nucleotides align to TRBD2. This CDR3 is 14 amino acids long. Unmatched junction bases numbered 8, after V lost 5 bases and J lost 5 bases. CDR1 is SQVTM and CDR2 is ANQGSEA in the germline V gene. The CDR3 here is CSVTAGEATGELFF. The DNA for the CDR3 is TGCAGCGTTACCGCGGGAGAGGCGACCGGGGAGCTGTTTTTT.